One sample yielded the 28 T cell receptor beta chains listed below, sequenced in a study of cytotoxic CD8 clonotypes in ibrutinib-treated CLL. The table came from immunoSEQ multiplex PCR; TCRdb's copy has only in-frame clones and leaves some out. The data show roughly 250,000 clones, under 80% seen once. The source was PBMCs, collected after 24 months of ibrutinib treatment. These receptors came from a human donor with chronic lymphocytic leukemia.

The rearrangement uses TRBV5-1 and TRBJ1-4; D is unclear. This CDR3 region has 12 residues. Per the germline V gene, CDR1 is SGHRS and CDR2 is YFSETQ. Trimming stripped 5 bases from V and 7 bases from J, with 9 bases between. CDR3 bases: TGCGCCAGCAGAACGACCGGTGAAAAACTGTTTTTT. This translates into CASRTTGEKLFF.

V and J are TRBV28 and TRBJ2-2; D possibly corresponds to TRBD2 (6 bases). In germline, CDR1 is MDHEN, CDR2 SYDVKM. Trimming shortened V by 9 bases and J by 5 bases, and 16 bases separated the two germline ends. The CDR3 runs 14 residues. For the CDR3, the DNA is TGTGCCAGTAGATGGAGGGCCGGGACCGGGGAGCTGTTTTTT. Protein: CASRWRAGTGELFF. Full variable domain (rest looked up from reference TRBV28 and TRBJ2-2): DVKVTQSSRYLVKRTGEKVFLECVQDMDHENMFWYRQDPGLGLRLIYFSYDVKMKEKGDIPEGYSVSREKKERFSLILESASTNQTSMYLCASRWRAGTGELFFGEGSRLTVL.

This clone came up once. This chain uses TRBV9 with TRBJ2-2; a weak D match, TRBD2 (5 bases). Germline CDR1 is SGDLS and CDR2 is YYNGEE. The V gene lost 4 bases and the J gene lost 5 bases, with 12 bases spanning the gap. This CDR3 region has 14 residues. The CDR3 sequence: CASSRPGLTGELFF. In nucleotides, the CDR3 is TGTGCCAGCAGCAGACCGGGGTTAACCGGGGAGCTGTTTTTT. The full variable domain, rest sourced from reference TRBV9 and TRBJ2-2, is DSGVTQTPKHLITATGQRVTLRCSPRSGDLSVYWYQQSLDQGLQFLIQYYNGEERAKGNILERFSAQQFPDLHSELNLSSLELGDSALYFCASSRPGLTGELFFGEGSRLTVL.

The chain has TRBV7-2 and TRBJ2-5; 12 bases match TRBD2. The junction had 4 bases not matched to a gene; V was cut back by 0 bases and J by 5 bases. Germline-derived CDR1 and CDR2 are SGHTA and FQGNSA. The CDR3 extends over 16 amino acids. The CDR3 bases are TGTGCCAGCAGCTTAGCGCCTGGACTAGCGGGGGAGACCCAGTACTTC. This codes for CASSLAPGLAGETQYF.

This clone was counted between two and nine times. This chain uses TRBV7-8 with TRBJ1-1; TRBD1 matches at 10 bases. The trim removed 5 bases at V and 7 bases at J, leaving 4 bases unmatched. Germline V lookup: CDR1 SGHVS, CDR2 FQNEAQ. The CDR3 contains 13 residues. The CDR3 protein is CASSRDRGGEAFF. DNA of the CDR3: TGTGCCAGCAGCCGGGACAGGGGCGGTGAAGCTTTCTTT. The variable domain in full, with the rest retrieved from reference TRBV7-8 and TRBJ1-1, is GAGVSQSPRYKVAKRGQDVALRCDPISGHVSLFWYQQALGQGPEFLTYFQNEAQLDKSGLPSDRFFAERPEGSVSTLKIQRTQQEDSAVYLCASSRDRGGEAFFGQGTRLTVV.

Regarding this clone: An end of the junction does not agree with germline; a read error may underlie this. The chain employs TRBV7-8 and TRBJ2-7; D is perhaps TRBD2 (5 bases). This CDR3 has 12 amino acids. From germline, CDR1 is SGHVS and CDR2 FQNEAQ. The CDR3 loop reads CASSLAKHEQYF. CDR3 sequence (DNA): TGTGCCAGCAGCCTAGCCAAGCACGAGCAGTACTTC.

The DNA of the CDR3 is TGTGCCAGCAGCCCATGGGTCGCACCTTCTGGAGAGCAGTTCTTC. It translates to CASSPWVAPSGEQFF. The chain recombines TRBV25-1 with TRBJ2-1; no firm D call. The V end was cut by 6 bases, the J end by 10 bases, with 22 bases between. The germline gives CDR1 MGHDK, CDR2 SYGVNS. The CDR3 spans 15 residues.

The rearrangement links TRBV5-4 to TRBJ2-7; 8 bases align to TRBD1. Germline V gene lookup returns CDR1 SGHNT and CDR2 YYREEE (reference sequence). The CDR3 is 14 amino acids. V shed 4 bases, J shed 7 bases, and the junction held 10 bases outside the gene matches. In DNA form, the CDR3 reads TGTGCCAGCAGCCGGGGACAGGCTAACGGGGAGCAGTACTTC. Its protein is CASSRGQANGEQYF.

This rearrangement joins TRBV30 to TRBJ1-4; 7 nucleotides align to TRBD1. The V and J ends lost 6 bases and 5 bases, in that order; junction bases with no gene match: 3. The CDR3 is 12 amino acids. CDR1 and CDR2 (germline): GTSNPN, SVGIG (reference sequence). In nucleotides, the CDR3 is TGTGCCTGTCTGGACAGGAATGAAAAACTGTTTTTT. Its protein is CACLDRNEKLFF. Combining the CDR3 with reference TRBV30 and TRBJ1-4 gives the whole variable domain SQTIHQWPATLVQPVGSPLSLECTVEGTSNPNLYWYRQAAGRGLQLLFYSVGIGQISSEVPQNLSASRPQDRQFILSSKKLLLSDSGFYLCACLDRNEKLFFGSGTQLSVL.

V gene TRBV7-2 combines with J gene TRBJ2-7; either TRBD1 or TRBD2 may supply D (5 bases each). CDR1 is SGHTA and CDR2 is FQGNSA in the germline V gene. This CDR3 comprises 18 residues. The ends were cut back, 1 base at V and 0 bases at J, with 19 bases in the middle. The CDR3 DNA follows: TGTGCCAGCAGCTTAGAGACCTCCGGGACCGCTAGCTCCTACGAGCAGTACTTC. This sequence encodes CASSLETSGTASSYEQYF.

Here the CDR3 reads CASSFSGTGSYEQYF. CDR3 in DNA: TGTGCCAGCAGCTTCTCCGGGACAGGGTCTTACGAGCAGTACTTC. The V call is TRBV7-2, the J call TRBJ2-7, with 9 bases fitting TRBD1. The germline V gene has CDR1 SGHTA and CDR2 FQGNSA. This CDR3 contains 15 residues. The J segment lost 4 bases and the V segment lost 3 bases, leaving 7 bases of the junction unmatched.

This chain uses TRBV7-2 with TRBJ2-2, with D maybe TRBD2 (6 bases). Germline assignment: CDR1 SGHTA and CDR2 FQGNSA. CDR3 size: 14 residues. Trimming left V 5 bases short and J 8 bases short, with 15 bases between. The CDR3 here is CASSPKTSAGELFF. The DNA of the CDR3 is TGTGCCAGCAGCCCCAAGACTAGTGCGGGGGAGCTGTTTTTT.

This chain links TRBV6-5 with TRBJ2-7; D not certain. The V gene's germline CDR1 is MNHEY and CDR2 SVGAGI. The CDR3 contains 11 residues. Trimming cost V 7 bases and J 5 bases, with 9 bases left between them. CDR3: CASIKDHEQYF. DNA for the CDR3: TGTGCCAGCATCAAAGACCACGAGCAGTACTTC.

The J gene is TRBJ2-3, the V gene TRBV19; 9 bases are shared with TRBD1. V was pared by 5 bases and J by 1 base, with 10 bases of the junction left unmatched. CDR3 length: 17 residues. Germline V gene sequence: CDR1 LNHDA, CDR2 SQIVND (reference sequence). The CDR3: CASSLPPRTGGTDTQYF. The CDR3 nucleotides are TGTGCCAGTAGTCTCCCACCCAGGACAGGGGGCACAGATACGCAGTATTTT.

The chain couples TRBV5-1 to TRBJ2-1; 8 bases agree with TRBD2. The germline V gene encodes CDR1 SGHRS and CDR2 YFSETQ. This CDR3 region has 16 residues. The V and J ends lost 0 bases and 4 bases, in that order; junction bases with no gene match: 6. The CDR3 coding sequence is TGCGCCAGCAGCTTGGACACAGCGGGAGCATACAATGAGCAGTTCTTC. Its protein is CASSLDTAGAYNEQFF.

Judged by abundance, this clone is medium-sized. The chain couples TRBV9 to TRBJ2-3; 13 bases align to TRBD2. Germline lookup yields CDR1 SGDLS and CDR2 YYNGEE. J gave up 6 bases and V 2 bases, and 12 bases lay outside the gene matches. The CDR3 is 18 residues long. CDR3 protein: CASSVGLAGAGSYDTQYF. The CDR3 DNA follows: TGTGCCAGCAGCGTCGGACTAGCGGGAGCGGGATCTTATGATACGCAGTATTTT.

This clone was seen a single time. The V and J genes are TRBV27 and TRBJ2-3, with D uncertain. The CDR3 extends over 14 amino acids. The V end was cut by 5 bases, the J end by 4 bases, with 13 bases between. Per the germline V gene, CDR1 is MNHEY and CDR2 is SMNVEV (reference sequence). The CDR3 bases are TGTGCCAGCAGTCCCACAGTCTCCCCAGATACGCAGTATTTT. As protein: CASSPTVSPDTQYF.

This clone appeared a single time. This rearrangement joins TRBV9 to TRBJ2-7; TRBD1 matches 8 bases. Losses at the gene ends were 6 bases for V and 6 bases for J; bases not matched to a gene: 14. The CDR3 covers 15 residues. Germline assignment: CDR1 SGDLS and CDR2 YYNGEE. The CDR3 region has the DNA TGTGCCAGCAACAGGGGGGATGGACTCGGCGTCGAGCAGTACTTC. Protein: CASNRGDGLGVEQYF. Variable domain in full (rest from reference TRBV9 and TRBJ2-7): DSGVTQTPKHLITATGQRVTLRCSPRSGDLSVYWYQQSLDQGLQFLIQYYNGEERAKGNILERFSAQQFPDLHSELNLSSLELGDSALYFCASNRGDGLGVEQYFGPGTRLTVT.

The J gene is TRBJ2-7, the V gene TRBV6-5; 13 positions agree with TRBD2. Losses at the gene ends were 5 bases for V and 5 bases for J; bases not matched to a gene: 6. The CDR3 has 15 residues. CDR1 and CDR2 (germline): MNHEY, SVGAGI. CDR3 residues: CASSLGTSGINEQYF. The CDR3 DNA is TGTGCCAGCAGTCTAGGGACTAGCGGGATCAACGAGCAGTACTTC.

The gene calls are TRBV28 and TRBJ2-6; D gene uncertain. Germline loops: CDR1 MDHEN, CDR2 SYDVKM. The ends were cut back, 2 bases at V and 3 bases at J, with 8 bases in the middle. This CDR3 contains 15 residues. The CDR3 spells CASSLPALGANVLTF. For the CDR3, the DNA is TGTGCCAGCAGTTTACCAGCACTTGGGGCCAACGTCCTGACTTTC.

V gene TRBV6-6 combines with J gene TRBJ2-7; D assignment may be TRBD1 or TRBD2 (6 bases each). In germline, CDR1 is MNHNY, CDR2 SVGAGI (reference sequence). The V and J ends lost 0 bases and 2 bases respectively, with 8 bases between them. The CDR3 is 14 residues long. CDR3 sequence (DNA): TGTGCCAGCAGTTACTCACGGGGGCCCTACGAGCAGTACTTC. This translates into CASSYSRGPYEQYF.

This chain joins TRBV10-3 and TRBJ2-3, with TRBD2 identical over 7 bases. Germline V gene data show CDR1 as ENHRY and CDR2 as SYGVKD. The CDR3 contains 14 residues. V trimming: 10 bases; J trimming: 4 bases; junction bases outside the gene matches: 11. CDR3 in amino acids: CATRDGRASDTQYF. The CDR3 DNA is TGTGCCACCAGGGATGGGAGGGCATCAGATACGCAGTATTTT.

This chain joins TRBV6-1 and TRBJ2-5; 14 bases are a match to TRBD2. The junction had 7 bases not matched to a gene; V was cut back by 11 bases and J by 5 bases. Germline V CDR1 and CDR2: MNHNS, SASEGT. This CDR3 spans 14 amino acids. The CDR3 reads CAGGTSGRVETQYF. The CDR3 DNA follows: TGTGCCGGGGGGACTAGCGGGAGAGTGGAGACCCAGTACTTC.

With respect to this clone: Other DNA sequences in this sample translate to the same CDR3. The V call is TRBV28, the J call TRBJ1-3, with D hard to call. Per the germline V gene, CDR1 is MDHEN and CDR2 is SYDVKM. Trimming pared 4 bases from V and 4 bases from J, leaving 2 bases between. This CDR3 region has 11 residues. The CDR3 nucleotides are TGTGCCAGCAGTTCGGGAAACACCATATATTTT. Amino acids: CASSSGNTIYF.

This chain links TRBV9 with TRBJ2-7, with unresolved D. Germline V gene sequence: CDR1 SGDLS, CDR2 YYNGEE. Trimming pared 0 bases from V and 2 bases from J, leaving 12 bases between. The CDR3 length is 15 residues. This CDR3 reads CASSVGTITTYEQYF. In nucleotides, the CDR3 is TGTGCCAGCAGCGTAGGGACCATCACTACCTACGAGCAGTACTTC.

This sequence joins TRBV9 and TRBJ2-7; D gene unclear. Germline V gene data show CDR1 as SGDLS and CDR2 as YYNGEE. CDR3 length equals 14 residues. V lost 2 bases, J lost 1 base, and 10 bases lay in between. The CDR3 region is CASSVKGTSYEQYF. Written as DNA, the CDR3 is TGTGCCAGCAGCGTCAAGGGCACTTCCTACGAGCAGTACTTC.

The table lists this clone with a few counts. V and J are TRBV18 and TRBJ2-7; perhaps TRBD1 as D (6 bases). V was clipped by 4 bases and J by 5 bases, with 15 bases between them. CDR1 KGHSH and CDR2 LQKENI come from the germline V gene. The CDR3 covers 14 residues. CDR3 amino acids: CASSLSQGRDEQYF. CDR3 in DNA: TGTGCCAGCTCACTGAGTCAGGGGCGCGACGAGCAGTACTTC.

This clone was seen more than once but under ten times. The identical CDR3 is also encoded by other nucleotide sequences in the sample. The chain employs TRBV28 and TRBJ1-5; no reliable D call. The length of the CDR3 is 12 residues. Germline V CDR1 and CDR2: MDHEN, SYDVKM. Trimming stripped 5 bases from V and 7 bases from J, with 9 bases between. CDR3 sequence (DNA): TGTGCCAGCAGTCCGCCCAACCAGCCCCAGCATTTT. Protein product: CASSPPNQPQHF.